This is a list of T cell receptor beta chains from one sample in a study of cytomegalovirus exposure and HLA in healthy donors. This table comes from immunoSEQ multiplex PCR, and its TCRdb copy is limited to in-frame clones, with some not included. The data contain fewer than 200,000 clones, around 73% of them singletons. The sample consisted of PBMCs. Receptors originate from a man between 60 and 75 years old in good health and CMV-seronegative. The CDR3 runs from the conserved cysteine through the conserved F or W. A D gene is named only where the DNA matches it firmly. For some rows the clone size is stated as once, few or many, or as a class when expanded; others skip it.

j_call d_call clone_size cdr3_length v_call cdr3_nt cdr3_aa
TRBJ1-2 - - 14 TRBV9 TGTGCCAGCAGCCCTCAAAATCAGGGCTATGGCTACACCTTC CASSPQNQGYGYTF
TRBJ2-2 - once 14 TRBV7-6 TGTGCCAGCAGCTTATTAGCGGAGACCGGGGAGCTGTTTTTT CASSLLAETGELFF
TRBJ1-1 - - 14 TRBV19 TGTGCCAGTAGTAATCCCGGGGTGAACACTGAAGCTTTCTTT CASSNPGVNTEAFF
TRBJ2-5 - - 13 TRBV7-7 TGTGCTAGCAGCCCCGACAGGAAAGAGACCCAGTACTTC CASSPDRKETQYF
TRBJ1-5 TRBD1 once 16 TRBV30 TGTGCCTGGAGTGTTCGGACAGGGGGCTATGGACAGCCCCAGCATTTT CAWSVRTGGYGQPQHF
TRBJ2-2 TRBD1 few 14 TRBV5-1 TGCGCCAGCAGCTTGGATAACAGGGGTGGGGAGCTGTTTTTT CASSLDNRGGELFF
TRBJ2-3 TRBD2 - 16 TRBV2 TGTGCCAGCAGTGAAGAAGCGGGGGGCATCACAGATACGCAGTATTTT CASSEEAGGITDTQYF
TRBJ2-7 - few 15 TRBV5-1 TGCGCCAGCAGCCCGCGTGGAGGGGTGTCCTACGAGCAGTACTTC CASSPRGGVSYEQYF
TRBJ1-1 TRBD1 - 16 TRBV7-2 TGTGCCAGCAGCACCCGGGACAGGGGGCGCGACACTGAAGCTTTCTTT CASSTRDRGRDTEAFF
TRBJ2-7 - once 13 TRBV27 TGTGCCAGCAGTTTGGGGAGTGGCTACGAGCAGTACTTC CASSLGSGYEQYF
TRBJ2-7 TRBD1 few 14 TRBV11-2 TGTGCCAGCAGCACGGACAGGGTTTCCTACGAGCAGTACTTC CASSTDRVSYEQYF
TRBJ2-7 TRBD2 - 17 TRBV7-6 TGTGCCAGCAGCTTAGCCGGGACTAGCGGAACCTCCTACGAGCAGTACTTC CASSLAGTSGTSYEQYF
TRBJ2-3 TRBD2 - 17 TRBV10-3 TGTGCCATCAGTGAGTCGTTGGCTAGCGGGGGGTCAGATACGCAGTATTTT CAISESLASGGSDTQYF
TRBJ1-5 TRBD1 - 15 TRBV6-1 TGTGCCAGCAGGACAACAGGGGATAGCAATCAGCCCCAGCATTTT CASRTTGDSNQPQHF
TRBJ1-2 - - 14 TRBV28 TGTGCCAGCCTCCCCCCGGGGGGTCCCTATGGCTACACCTTC CASLPPGGPYGYTF
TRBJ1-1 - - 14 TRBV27 TGTGCCAGCCGAGTAGGAGGACTGAACACTGAAGCTTTCTTT CASRVGGLNTEAFF
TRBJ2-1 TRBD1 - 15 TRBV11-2 TGTGCCAGCAGCTTGCAACCGGGACAGGGAAATGAGCAGTTCTTC CASSLQPGQGNEQFF
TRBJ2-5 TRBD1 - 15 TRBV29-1 TGCAGCGTTGATTCAATCGAGGGGGCGGGTGAGACCCAGTACTTC CSVDSIEGAGETQYF
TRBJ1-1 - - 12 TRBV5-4 TGTGCCAGCAGCCAAACGGGGACTGAAGCTTTCTTT CASSQTGTEAFF
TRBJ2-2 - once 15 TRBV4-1 TGCGCCAGCAGCCTTCAGGGGCGGAACACCGGGGAGCTGTTTTTT CASSLQGRNTGELFF
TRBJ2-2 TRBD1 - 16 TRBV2 TGTGCCAGCAGTAAGAGGGGGCAACTGAACACCGGGGAGCTGTTTTTT CASSKRGQLNTGELFF
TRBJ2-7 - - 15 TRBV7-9 TGTGCCAGCAATCCCCAGGGCAGTTCGAACTACGAGCAGTACTTC CASNPQGSSNYEQYF
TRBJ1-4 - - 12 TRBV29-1 TGCAGCGTTTGGCAGGCTAATGAAAAACTGTTTTTT CSVWQANEKLFF
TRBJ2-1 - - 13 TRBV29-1 TGCAGCGTTACAGGGAGCTCCTACAATGAGCAGTTCTTC CSVTGSSYNEQFF
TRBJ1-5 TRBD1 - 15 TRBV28 TGTGCCAGCAGTTTCTTTCAGGGGGCTGCTCAGCCCCAGCATTTT CASSFFQGAAQPQHF
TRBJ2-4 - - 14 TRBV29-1 TGCAGCGTTGAAGCCCAGGCAAGGGGAAACATTCAGTACTTC CSVEAQARGNIQYF
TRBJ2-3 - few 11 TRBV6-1 TGTGCCAGCAGACTAGTTGATACGCAGTATTTT CASRLVDTQYF
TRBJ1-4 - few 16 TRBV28 TGTGCCACTTTAGTTCCGGGGCAGGCGGGGGAGGAAAAACTGTTTTTT CATLVPGQAGEEKLFF
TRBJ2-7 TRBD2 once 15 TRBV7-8 TGTGCCAGCAGCTCGGTTAGCGGGGGCCCCTACGAGCAGTACTTC CASSSVSGGPYEQYF
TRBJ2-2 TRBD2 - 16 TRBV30 TGTGCCTGGAGTACCGGACTAGCGGGAGGAGCCGGGGAGCTGTTTTTT CAWSTGLAGGAGELFF